These T cell receptor beta chains were read from a single sample in a study of shared clonotypes between healthy human individuals. Some clones are missing from TCRdb's copy, which holds only in-frame ones; the method was immunoSEQ multiplex PCR. The data contain some 690,000 clones, 90% of them seen just once; the ten biggest clones take up about a third. Material: memory CD8+ T cells from PBMCs. Receptors were obtained from a man aged 18 to 30 in good health. Some clones in this sample may be carry-over from other donors' samples. The CDR3 runs from the conserved cysteine through the conserved F or W. The order of the fields is CDR3 protein, CDR3 DNA, V gene, J gene, D gene, clone size. D genes are given only for firm matches. The size of a clone is reported for some rows only, either as once, few or many, or as a class for expanded clones.

CDR3: CASTIDRSSYNEQFF; DNA: TGTGCCAGCACTATCGACAGAAGCTCCTACAATGAGCAGTTCTTC; V: TRBV28; J: TRBJ2-1; D: NA; size: NA
CDR3: CASSLAVASGTRYNEQFF; DNA: TGTGCCAGCAGCTTAGCGGTGGCTAGCGGGACTCGCTACAATGAGCAGTTCTTC; V: TRBV7-8; J: TRBJ2-1; D: TRBD2; size: NA
CDR3: CASSEPDRPYEQYF; DNA: TGTGCCAGCAGTGAACCGGACAGGCCCTACGAGCAGTACTTC; V: TRBV6-1; J: TRBJ2-7; D: TRBD1; size: NA
CDR3: CASSDTMVVENTEAFF; DNA: TGTGCCAGCAGCGACACGATGGTTGTGGAGAACACTGAAGCTTTCTTT; V: TRBV7-9; J: TRBJ1-1; D: NA; size: few
CDR3: CASSISTYGQYF; DNA: TGTGCCAGTAGTATTTCCACGTATGGTCAGTACTTC; V: TRBV19; J: TRBJ2-4; D: NA; size: NA
CDR3: CASSLTGILYGYTF; DNA: TGTGCCAGCAGTCTAACAGGGATCCTCTATGGCTACACCTTC; V: TRBV6-5; J: TRBJ1-2; D: NA; size: NA
CDR3: CSVLAGSSYNEQFF; DNA: TGCAGCGTTCTAGCGGGATCGTCCTACAATGAGCAGTTCTTC; V: TRBV29-1; J: TRBJ2-1; D: TRBD2; size: NA
CDR3: CASSDRATFYEQYF; DNA: TGCGCCAGCAGCGACAGGGCGACCTTCTACGAGCAGTACTTC; V: TRBV4-1; J: TRBJ2-7; D: TRBD1; size: NA
CDR3: CASSFGARHEQYF; DNA: TGTGCCAGCAGCTTCGGAGCCCGCCACGAGCAGTACTTC; V: TRBV13; J: TRBJ2-7; D: NA; size: NA
CDR3: CASSQEAEIYEQYF; DNA: TGCGCCAGCAGCCAAGAGGCGGAAATCTACGAGCAGTACTTC; V: TRBV4-1; J: TRBJ2-7; D: NA; size: NA
CDR3: CASSPNLQTEAFF; DNA: TGTGCCAGCAGCCCCAATTTGCAGACTGAAGCTTTCTTT; V: TRBV7-9; J: TRBJ1-1; D: NA; size: NA
CDR3: CASSYRLDGAGKLFF; DNA: TGTGCCAGCAGTTACCGCCTAGATGGCGCGGGGAAACTGTTTTTT; V: TRBV6-5; J: TRBJ1-4; D: NA; size: NA
CDR3: CASSILPVNTEAFF; DNA: TGTGCCAGTAGTATCTTACCGGTGAACACTGAAGCTTTCTTT; V: TRBV19; J: TRBJ1-1; D: NA; size: NA
CDR3: CASSAGGGSSVGNEQFF; DNA: TGTGCCAGCAGCGCGGGAGGGGGATCCTCCGTGGGGAATGAGCAGTTCTTC; V: TRBV9; J: TRBJ2-1; D: TRBD2; size: NA
CDR3: CASSIDQRQPQHF; DNA: TGTGCCAGTAGTATAGATCAGCGTCAGCCCCAGCATTTT; V: TRBV19; J: TRBJ1-5; D: NA; size: large
CDR3: CASSRGVGNEQFF; DNA: TGCGCCAGCAGCCGGGGGGTCGGCAATGAGCAGTTCTTC; V: TRBV4-1; J: TRBJ2-1; D: NA; size: NA
CDR3: CASRTNYGYTF; DNA: TGTGCCAGCAGGACTAACTATGGCTACACCTTC; V: TRBV7-2; J: TRBJ1-2; D: NA; size: NA
CDR3: CASSRSGSAPYEQYF; DNA: TGTGCCAGCAGCCGATCAGGGAGCGCCCCCTACGAGCAGTACTTC; V: TRBV6-5; J: TRBJ2-7; D: NA; size: NA
CDR3: CASRQGNQPQHF; DNA: TGTGCCAGCCGACAGGGGAATCAGCCCCAGCATTTT; V: TRBV6-1; J: TRBJ1-5; D: TRBD1; size: NA
CDR3: CASSPGADEQYF; DNA: TGTGCCAGCAGCCCTGGGGCCGACGAGCAGTACTTC; V: TRBV7-3; J: TRBJ2-7; D: NA; size: NA
CDR3: CASSFEIGAGYEQYF; DNA: TGTGCCAGCAGCTTCGAGATCGGCGCAGGATACGAGCAGTACTTC; V: TRBV11-2; J: TRBJ2-7; D: NA; size: once
CDR3: CASSVRDSPESETQYF; DNA: TGTGCCAGCAGCGTGCGGGACAGCCCAGAGTCAGAGACCCAGTACTTC; V: TRBV9; J: TRBJ2-5; D: NA; size: once
CDR3: CASSLDRQGMNTEAFF; DNA: TGTGCCAGCAGTTTGGATCGACAGGGAATGAACACTGAAGCTTTCTTT; V: TRBV28; J: TRBJ1-1; D: TRBD1; size: once
CDR3: CASSWGGTSTDTQYF; DNA: TGTGCCAGCAGCTGGGGAGGGACTAGCACAGATACGCAGTATTTT; V: TRBV7-9; J: TRBJ2-3; D: TRBD2; size: NA
CDR3: CASSYSAGLELYEQFF; DNA: TGTGCCAGCAGTTACTCAGCGGGACTAGAGCTCTATGAGCAGTTCTTC; V: TRBV6-5; J: TRBJ2-1; D: TRBD2; size: NA
CDR3: CASSFKGWYGYTF; DNA: TGTGCCAGCAGTTTTAAGGGTTGGTATGGCTACACCTTC; V: TRBV27; J: TRBJ1-2; D: NA; size: NA
CDR3: CASRQGAKGYTF; DNA: TGTGCCAGCAGACAGGGGGCAAAAGGCTACACCTTC; V: TRBV6-5; J: TRBJ1-2; D: TRBD1; size: NA
CDR3: CASSLLQSNEKLFF; DNA: TGTGCCAGCAGCCTCTTACAGAGTAATGAAAAACTGTTTTTT; V: TRBV7-9; J: TRBJ1-4; D: NA; size: few
CDR3: CASSLGSKITDTQYF; DNA: TGTGCCAGCAGCTTAGGAAGTAAAATCACAGATACGCAGTATTTT; V: TRBV11-2; J: TRBJ2-3; D: NA; size: NA
CDR3: CASSTPSGEQYF; DNA: TGTGCCAGTAGTACCCCCTCTGGGGAGCAGTACTTC; V: TRBV19; J: TRBJ2-7; D: NA; size: NA
CDR3: CASSFGLAGVRTDTQYF; DNA: TGTGCCAGCAGCTTCGGACTAGCGGGAGTGCGCACAGATACGCAGTATTTT; V: TRBV7-6; J: TRBJ2-3; D: TRBD2; size: NA
CDR3: CASSPGLGGAEAFF; DNA: TGTGCCAGCAGTCCAGGACTGGGGGGCGCTGAAGCTTTCTTT; V: TRBV28; J: TRBJ1-1; D: NA; size: NA
CDR3: CATSRAGAADTQYF; DNA: TGTGCCACCAGCAGAGCGGGGGCGGCGGATACGCAGTATTTT; V: TRBV15; J: TRBJ2-3; D: NA; size: NA
CDR3: CASIGAGETQYF; DNA: TGTGCCAGCATTGGGGCTGGGGAAACCCAGTACTTC; V: TRBV28; J: TRBJ2-5; D: NA; size: NA
CDR3: CASSPGQYLQPQHF; DNA: TGTGCCAGCAGTCCCGGACAATACCTGCAGCCCCAGCATTTT; V: TRBV5-6; J: TRBJ1-5; D: NA; size: NA
CDR3: CASLGWTDTQYF; DNA: TGTGCCAGCCTGGGTTGGACAGATACGCAGTATTTT; V: TRBV7-8; J: TRBJ2-3; D: NA; size: NA
CDR3: CASSPVREGLSVTGELFF; DNA: TGCGCCAGCAGCCCGGTCCGGGAGGGCCTCTCGGTCACCGGGGAGCTGTTTTTT; V: TRBV5-1; J: TRBJ2-2; D: TRBD2; size: NA
CDR3: CASSQRRSSYNEQFF; DNA: TGTGCCAGCAGCCAAAGACGCAGCTCCTACAATGAGCAGTTCTTC; V: TRBV7-3; J: TRBJ2-1; D: NA; size: NA
CDR3: CASSRSGGNTGYTF; DNA: TGTGCCAGCAGCCGCAGTGGGGGTAATACGGGCTACACCTTC; V: TRBV9; J: TRBJ1-2; D: NA; size: NA
CDR3: CASSFISGSFTGELFF; DNA: TGTGCCAGCAGCTTTATTAGCGGGAGCTTTACCGGGGAGCTGTTTTTT; V: TRBV11-1; J: TRBJ2-2; D: TRBD2; size: NA
CDR3: CASSWIAGADNEQFF; DNA: TGTGCCAGCAGTTGGATAGCGGGAGCGGACAATGAGCAGTTCTTC; V: TRBV27; J: TRBJ2-1; D: TRBD2; size: NA
CDR3: CASSFGERPISSGNTIYF; DNA: TGCGCCAGCAGCTTCGGAGAAAGACCGATCTCTTCTGGAAACACCATATATTTT; V: TRBV5-1; J: TRBJ1-3; D: NA; size: NA
CDR3: CASSLTLAGVTDTQYF; DNA: TGTGCCAGCAGTTTAACACTAGCGGGAGTCACAGATACGCAGTATTTT; V: TRBV27; J: TRBJ2-3; D: TRBD2; size: once
CDR3: CASSMTGNYEQYF; DNA: TGTGCCAGCAGCATGACAGGGAACTACGAGCAGTACTTC; V: TRBV7-9; J: TRBJ2-7; D: TRBD1; size: once